This TCR beta chain appears in the sequencing data of a study of identical twins. Each CDR3 protein is one row after TCRdb ran MiXCR on the 5' RACE reads. The table includes some 600,000 distinct CDR3 sequences, under 8.5% detected once. This clonotype was detected a few times. The antigen remains undetermined. Deletions cut 1 base from V and 1 base from J, with 8 bases between. CDR1 MNHEY and CDR2 SVGAGI come from the germline V gene. The CDR3 sequence is 15 residues long. Whole-study results and caveats: Out-of-frame alpha sequences common to twins exhibited a surplus of low generation probability.

These data also featured in a second study, about yellow fever vaccine responses in identical twins.

Material for sequencing was PBMCs. The rearrangement links TRBV6-5 to TRBJ1-5; D gene ambiguous. The origin of this receptor is a woman younger than 35 in good health. CDR3 residues: CASSYLDLSNQPQHF. The CDR3 nucleotides are TGTGCCAGCAGTTACTTGGATCTAAGCAATCAGCCCCAGCATTTT.